The TCR beta chain described here comes from a study of vaccination effects on CD4 cells after COVID-19. Measured with immunoSEQ multiplex PCR; TCRdb has only the in-frame clones, and not every one. The table includes tens of thousands of clones, over 65% detected once. Isolation of CD4+ T cells took place after 10 days of culture. None of the vaccinated had previously contracted SARS-CoV-2, and their nucleocapsid antibodies tested negative. Worth noting for this clone: The antigen remains unidentified.

The sequences come from CD4+ T cells from PBMCs cultured without peptide, collected before COVID-19 vaccination. The clonotype comes from a human donor who received a COVID-19 vaccine.

The CDR3 loop reads CSVELYSDGSYNEQFF. In DNA form, the CDR3 reads TGCAGCGTTGAATTATACTCAGACGGCTCCTACAATGAGCAGTTCTTC. The V and J genes are TRBV29-1 and TRBJ2-1; D is unresolved. The CDR3 consists of 16 residues. CDR1 and CDR2 (germline): SQVTM, ANQGSEA. Trimming shortened V by 2 bases and J by 0 bases, and 14 bases separated the two germline ends.